Below, 30 T cell receptor beta chains from the same sample are listed, as sequenced in a study of technical replicates of blood from a few donors. The table came from immunoSEQ multiplex PCR; TCRdb's copy has only in-frame clones and leaves some out. The table shows tens of thousands of clones, with just over 95% occurring only once. Material for sequencing was T cells isolated from PBMCs. The origin of the receptors is a human donor in good health.

The chain employs TRBV4-3 and TRBJ2-2, with TRBD2 matching 10 bases. Germline V gene sequence: CDR1 LGHNA, CDR2 YSLEER. V dropped 2 bases and J dropped 4; count of bases not matched to a gene: 4. The length of the CDR3 is 16 residues. CDR3 region: CASSQKRTSGTGELFF. The CDR3 DNA is TGCGCCAGCAGCCAAAAAAGGACTAGCGGCACCGGGGAGCTGTTTTTT.

There are a few counts of this clone. The CDR3 protein is CAWARLGQGTSEAFF. In nucleotides, the CDR3 is TGTGCCTGGGCCCGCCTTGGGCAGGGGACAAGTGAAGCTTTCTTT. The chain couples TRBV30 to TRBJ1-1; D might be TRBD1 (6 bases). The CDR3 covers 15 residues. V lost 5 bases and J lost 7, with 23 bases in between. CDR1 and CDR2 (germline): GTSNPN, SVGIG (reference sequence).

This clone has only one observation. V is TRBV4-1 and J is TRBJ2-7; 7 bases align to TRBD2. Germline-derived CDR1 and CDR2 are MGHRA and YSYEKL. V was clipped by 1 base and J by 5 bases; unmatched bases: 8. The CDR3 extends over 15 amino acids. The CDR3 nucleotides read TGCGCCAGCAGCCAAGCGGGCGGGAGATTAAACGAGCAGTACTTC. As protein: CASSQAGGRLNEQYF.

This rearrangement joins TRBV11-2 to TRBJ1-1; 10 bases agree with TRBD1. Germline assignment: CDR1 SGHAT and CDR2 FQNNGV. V gave up 5 bases and J gave up 3 bases; unmatched junction bases: 6. The CDR3 runs 15 residues. Here the CDR3 DNA reads TGTGCCAGCAGCGGATGGGACAGGGGTGACACTGAAGCTTTCTTT. Translated: CASSGWDRGDTEAFF. The entire variable domain, with the rest obtained from reference TRBV11-2 and TRBJ1-1, is as follows: EAGVAQSPRYKIIEKRQSVAFWCNPISGHATLYWYQQILGQGPKLLIQFQNNGVVDDSQLPKDRFSAERLKGVDSTLKIQPAKLEDSAVYLCASSGWDRGDTEAFFGQGTRLTVV.

This rearrangement joins TRBV30 to TRBJ2-3, with 9 bases fitting TRBD2. The germline gives CDR1 GTSNPN, CDR2 SVGIG (reference sequence). With V trimmed by 8 bases and J by 3 bases, 3 bases remained unmatched. This CDR3 spans 12 amino acids. This chain's CDR3 is CALAGSTDTQYF. CDR3 bases: TGTGCCCTAGCGGGAAGTACAGATACGCAGTATTTT.

The chain is built from TRBV6-1 and TRBJ1-2; D uncertain. The germline V gene encodes CDR1 MNHNS and CDR2 SASEGT. Trimming removed 3 bases at V and 2 bases at J, with 10 bases between. The CDR3 covers 14 residues. For the CDR3, the DNA is TGTGCCAGCAGTGAGACGGCCGGGAACTATGGCTACACCTTC. It yields the protein CASSETAGNYGYTF.

This chain links TRBV11-3 with TRBJ2-5; 9 bases match TRBD2. The trim removed 1 base at V and 4 bases at J, leaving 13 bases unmatched. CDR3 length equals 18 residues. Germline V CDR1 and CDR2: SGHNT, YENEEA. This CDR3 is CASSLVGSGRRLGETQYF. CDR3 DNA sequence: TGTGCCAGCAGCTTAGTAGGTAGCGGGAGAAGGCTGGGAGAGACCCAGTACTTC.

The chain couples TRBV5-4 to TRBJ2-7, with 8 bases matching TRBD1. Germline CDR1 is SGHNT and CDR2 is YYREEE (reference sequence). This CDR3 contains 15 residues. With V trimmed by 0 bases and J by 3 bases, 5 bases remained unmatched. This CDR3 is CASSLGAGGYYEQYF. CDR3 sequence (DNA): TGTGCCAGCAGCTTGGGGGCAGGGGGCTACTACGAGCAGTACTTC.

V is TRBV18 and J is TRBJ2-1; D is perhaps TRBD1 (5 bases). The CDR3 is 15 amino acids. Germline values: CDR1 KGHSH, CDR2 LQKENI. V was pared by 4 bases and J by 5 bases, with 15 bases between. CDR3 coding DNA: TGTGCCAGCTCACGAACAGGCGGCCTGAACAATGAGCAGTTCTTC. Protein sequence: CASSRTGGLNNEQFF.

The chain links TRBV4-2 to TRBJ2-3, with 11 positions matching TRBD2. The germline V gene has CDR1 LGHNA and CDR2 YNFKEQ. The CDR3 loop spans 15 amino acids. After removal of 7 bases from V and 6 bases from J, the junction contained 9 bases not matched to a gene. The CDR3 region is CASTPRLAGWDTQYF. The CDR3, as DNA: TGTGCCAGCACCCCAAGACTAGCGGGATGGGATACGCAGTATTTT.

The CDR3 here is CASSLPKGQRSTDTQYF. CDR3 in DNA: TGTGCCAGCAGCTTACCTAAGGGACAACGTAGCACAGATACGCAGTATTTT. This chain links TRBV7-8 with TRBJ2-3; tentatively, D is TRBD1 (6 bases). Trimming cost V 2 bases and J 0 bases, with 15 bases left between them. The CDR3 is made up of 17 amino acids. In germline, CDR1 is SGHVS, CDR2 FQNEAQ.

CDR3 bases: TGTGCCAGTAGGAAAACAGGGTCTAATGAAAAACTGTTTTTT. Encoded protein: CASRKTGSNEKLFF. V is TRBV19 and J is TRBJ1-4; tentative D call: TRBD1 (6 bases). Trimming left V 6 bases short and J 3 bases short, with 11 bases between. Germline CDR1 reads LNHDA; CDR2 reads SQIVND (reference sequence). The length of the CDR3 is 14 residues.

The chain couples TRBV11-3 to TRBJ2-2, with a possible D match to TRBD2 (5 bases). In germline, CDR1 is SGHNT, CDR2 YENEEA. V was pared by 0 bases and J by 4 bases, with 6 bases between. CDR3 length: 14 amino acids. The CDR3 region has the DNA TGTGCCAGCAGCTTAGATCGGGGCACCGGGGAGCTGTTTTTT. Its protein product is CASSLDRGTGELFF.

This rearrangement joins TRBV4-1 to TRBJ2-5, with D tentatively TRBD1 (7 bases). The V gene's germline CDR1 is MGHRA and CDR2 YSYEKL. The CDR3 loop spans 14 amino acids. V dropped 1 base and J dropped 5 bases, with 11 bases sitting between them. The CDR3 is CASSQVGGGETQYF. CDR3 nucleotides: TGCGCCAGCAGCCAAGTAGGAGGGGGCGAGACCCAGTACTTC.

The chain uses TRBV28 and TRBJ1-5; 8 nucleotides agree with TRBD1. V shed 5 bases, J shed 7 bases, and the junction held 7 bases outside the gene matches. CDR1 and CDR2 (germline): MDHEN, SYDVKM. The CDR3 contains 14 residues. The CDR3 sequence is CASSTRQGRQPQHF. The CDR3 region has the DNA TGTGCCAGCAGTACCCGACAGGGGAGACAGCCCCAGCATTTT.

The chain uses TRBV6-1 and TRBJ2-4; 7 nucleotides match TRBD1. CDR1 is MNHNS, CDR2 SASEGT, per germline. The CDR3 has 13 amino acids. V was clipped by 10 bases and J by 7 bases; unmatched bases: 10. CDR3 nucleotides: TGTGCCATCAATCCGGGGACAGTTAACATTCAGTACTTC. Translation: CAINPGTVNIQYF.

The CDR3 sequence is CASSFDRSRGRGYGYTF. CDR3 nucleotides: TGTGCCAGCAGCTTTGATCGGAGCAGGGGGCGCGGCTATGGCTACACCTTC. The genes are TRBV12-1 and TRBJ1-2; no DNA check was done on the table's D call, TRBD1. TRBV12-1 is annotated as a pseudogene. The CDR3 is 17 amino acids.

This clone was observed once. The chain uses TRBV27 and TRBJ1-4; D is perhaps TRBD1 (5 bases). Germline CDR1 reads MNHEY; CDR2 reads SMNVEV (reference sequence). Between the trimmed V and J ends, which lost 2 bases and 7 bases, there was a span of 14 bases. The CDR3 runs 15 residues. CDR3: CASSLGVGTFEKLFF. In DNA, the CDR3 is TGTGCCAGCAGTTTAGGGGTAGGGACTTTTGAAAAACTGTTTTTT.

The rearrangement links TRBV2 to TRBJ1-3; D not certain. Germline loops: CDR1 SNHLY, CDR2 FYNNEI. Trimming shortened V by 8 bases and J by 6 bases, and 11 bases separated the two germline ends. This CDR3 region has 12 residues. The CDR3 is CASRRDLNTIYF. The CDR3 nucleotides read TGTGCCAGCCGCCGGGATTTAAACACCATATATTTT.

The CDR3 sequence: CATEDWNEGTQYF. The CDR3 DNA is TGTGCCACCGAGGACTGGAATGAAGGGACCCAGTACTTC. The chain recombines TRBV10-3 with TRBJ2-5; D is perhaps TRBD2 (5 bases). Germline loops: CDR1 ENHRY, CDR2 SYGVKD. The V end was cut by 10 bases, the J end by 7 bases, with 19 bases between. The CDR3 spans 13 residues.

The chain is built from TRBV5-1 and TRBJ2-5; 9 nucleotides align to TRBD2. V lost 2 bases to trimming and J lost 1 base; unmatched junction nucleotides: 0. The CDR3 spans 14 residues. CDR1 SGHRS and CDR2 YFSETQ come from the germline V gene. The CDR3 DNA reads as TGCGCCAGCAGCTTACTAGCGGGCCAAGAGACCCAGTACTTC. Translating it yields CASSLLAGQETQYF.

This clone was recorded only once. The chain uses TRBV25-1 and TRBJ2-1; D gene uncertain. V gave up 8 bases and J gave up 5 bases, with 13 bases separating them. The CDR3 is 13 residues long. From germline, CDR1 is MGHDK and CDR2 SYGVNS. CDR3 DNA: TGTGCCAGCGCCAGTCCGATTAACAATGAGCAGTTCTTC. Encoded protein: CASASPINNEQFF.

The chain employs TRBV10-3 and TRBJ2-7; 8 bases are a match to TRBD1. The CDR3 length is 16 residues. The V segment lost 4 bases and the J segment 4 bases; nucleotides outside the gene matches: 12. Germline V gene sequence: CDR1 ENHRY, CDR2 SYGVKD. CDR3 sequence (DNA): TGTGCCATCAGTGGCGGCCAGGGGGCTCTAGGGTACGAGCAGTACTTC. Residues: CAISGGQGALGYEQYF.

J is TRBJ2-7 and V is TRBV6-5; possibly TRBD1 for D (6 bases). CDR3 length: 13 residues. Trimming pared 6 bases from V and 2 bases from J, leaving 11 bases between. Per germline, CDR1 MNHEY and CDR2 SVGAGI. CDR3 amino acids: CASRGQLTYEQYF. Here the CDR3 DNA reads TGTGCCAGCAGGGGACAACTTACCTACGAGCAGTACTTC.

This clone was seen only once. This sequence joins TRBV2 and TRBJ1-1; D is unclear. The CDR3 extends over 14 amino acids. CDR1 SNHLY and CDR2 FYNNEI come from the germline V gene. V was cut by 9 bases and J by 4 bases, with 18 bases left in between. The CDR3 reads CARASGREITEAFF. The CDR3 coding sequence is TGTGCCAGGGCTTCCGGGAGGGAGATCACTGAAGCTTTCTTT.

The chain is built from TRBV7-8 and TRBJ2-6; D not resolved. Germline V gene sequence: CDR1 SGHVS, CDR2 FQNEAQ. The length of the CDR3 is 16 residues. Trimming shortened V by 1 base and J by 4 bases, and 11 bases separated the two germline ends. In DNA, the CDR3 is TGTGCCAGCAGCTTAGAGTCGGTGTTCGGGGCCAACGTCCTGACTTTC. This translates into CASSLESVFGANVLTF.

This clone came up a few times. The J gene is TRBJ1-4, the V gene TRBV20-1; 8 nucleotides agree with TRBD1. Germline trimming cut 5 bases from V and 16 bases from J; bases unmatched to any gene: 6. This CDR3 is 10 amino acids long. The germline CDR1 and CDR2 sequences are DFQATT and SNEGSKA (reference sequence). Here the CDR3 reads CSALRGREFF. In DNA, the CDR3 is TGCAGTGCTCTCAGGGGGCGTGAGTTTTTT.

A few counts support this clone. The chain combines TRBV9 with TRBJ1-1, with D unclear. There are 13 residues in the CDR3. CDR1 is SGDLS, CDR2 YYNGEE, per germline. The V gene lost 0 bases and the J gene lost 2 bases, with 5 bases spanning the gap. In DNA, the CDR3 is TGTGCCAGCAGCGTAGCTATTAACACTGAAGCTTTCTTT. This encodes CASSVAINTEAFF.

The CDR3 DNA is TGTGCCAGCAGTCACGATATAGCGGGAGACGAGCAGTACTTC. Translation gives CASSHDIAGDEQYF. The rearrangement uses TRBV6-5 and TRBJ2-7, with 9 bases matching TRBD2. V was clipped by 5 bases and J by 5 bases; unmatched bases: 7. Germline CDR1 MNHEY, CDR2 SVGAGI. There are 14 residues in the CDR3.

The rearrangement joins TRBV6-5 to TRBJ1-3; D is undetermined. Germline CDR1 MNHEY, CDR2 SVGAGI. The CDR3 length is 14 residues. Trimming took off 2 bases at V and 4 bases at J, with 9 bases between the two ends. CDR3 in DNA: TGTGCCAGCAGTTACCGGTCACTAGGAAACACCATATATTTT. Encoded protein: CASSYRSLGNTIYF.